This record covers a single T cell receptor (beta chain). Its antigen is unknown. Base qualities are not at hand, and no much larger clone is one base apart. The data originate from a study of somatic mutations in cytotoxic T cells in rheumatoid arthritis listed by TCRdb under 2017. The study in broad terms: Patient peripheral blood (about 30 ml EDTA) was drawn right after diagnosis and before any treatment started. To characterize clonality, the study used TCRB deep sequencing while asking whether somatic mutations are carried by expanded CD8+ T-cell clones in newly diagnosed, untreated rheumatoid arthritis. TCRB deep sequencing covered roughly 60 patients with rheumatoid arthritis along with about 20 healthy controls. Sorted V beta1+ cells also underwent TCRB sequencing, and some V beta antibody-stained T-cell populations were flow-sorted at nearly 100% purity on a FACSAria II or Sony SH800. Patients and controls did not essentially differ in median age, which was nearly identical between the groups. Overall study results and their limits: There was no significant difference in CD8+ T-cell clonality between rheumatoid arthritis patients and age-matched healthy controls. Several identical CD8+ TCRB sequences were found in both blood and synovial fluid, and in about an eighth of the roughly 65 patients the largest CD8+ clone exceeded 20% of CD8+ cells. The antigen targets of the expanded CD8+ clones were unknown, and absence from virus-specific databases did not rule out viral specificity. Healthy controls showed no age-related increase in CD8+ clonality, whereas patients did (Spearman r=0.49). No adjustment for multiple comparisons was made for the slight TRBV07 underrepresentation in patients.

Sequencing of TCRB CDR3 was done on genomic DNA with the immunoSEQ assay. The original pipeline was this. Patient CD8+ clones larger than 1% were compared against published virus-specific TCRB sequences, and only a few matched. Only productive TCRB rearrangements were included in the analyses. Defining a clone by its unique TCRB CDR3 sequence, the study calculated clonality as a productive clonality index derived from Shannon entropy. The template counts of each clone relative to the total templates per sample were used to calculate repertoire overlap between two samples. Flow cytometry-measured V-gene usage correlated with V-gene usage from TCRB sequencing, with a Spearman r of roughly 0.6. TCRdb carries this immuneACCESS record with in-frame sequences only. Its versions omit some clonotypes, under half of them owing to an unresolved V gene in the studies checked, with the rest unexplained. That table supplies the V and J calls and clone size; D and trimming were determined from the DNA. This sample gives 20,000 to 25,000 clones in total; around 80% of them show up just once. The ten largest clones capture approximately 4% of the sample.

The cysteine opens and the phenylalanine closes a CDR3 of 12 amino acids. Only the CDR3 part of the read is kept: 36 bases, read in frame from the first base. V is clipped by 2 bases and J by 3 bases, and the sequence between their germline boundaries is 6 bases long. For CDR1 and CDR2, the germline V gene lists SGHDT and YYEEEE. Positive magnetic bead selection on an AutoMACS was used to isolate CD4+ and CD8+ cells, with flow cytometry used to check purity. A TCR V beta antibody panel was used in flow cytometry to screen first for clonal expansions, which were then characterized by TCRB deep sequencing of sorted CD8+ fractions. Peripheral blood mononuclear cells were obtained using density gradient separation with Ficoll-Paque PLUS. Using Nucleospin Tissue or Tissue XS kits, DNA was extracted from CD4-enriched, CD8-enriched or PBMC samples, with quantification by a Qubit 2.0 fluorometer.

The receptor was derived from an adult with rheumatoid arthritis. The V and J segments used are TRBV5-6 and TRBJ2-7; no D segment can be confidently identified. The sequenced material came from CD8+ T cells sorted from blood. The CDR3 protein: CASSFSSYEQYF. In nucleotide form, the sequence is TGTGCCAGCAGCTTTAGCAGCTACGAGCAGTACTTC.